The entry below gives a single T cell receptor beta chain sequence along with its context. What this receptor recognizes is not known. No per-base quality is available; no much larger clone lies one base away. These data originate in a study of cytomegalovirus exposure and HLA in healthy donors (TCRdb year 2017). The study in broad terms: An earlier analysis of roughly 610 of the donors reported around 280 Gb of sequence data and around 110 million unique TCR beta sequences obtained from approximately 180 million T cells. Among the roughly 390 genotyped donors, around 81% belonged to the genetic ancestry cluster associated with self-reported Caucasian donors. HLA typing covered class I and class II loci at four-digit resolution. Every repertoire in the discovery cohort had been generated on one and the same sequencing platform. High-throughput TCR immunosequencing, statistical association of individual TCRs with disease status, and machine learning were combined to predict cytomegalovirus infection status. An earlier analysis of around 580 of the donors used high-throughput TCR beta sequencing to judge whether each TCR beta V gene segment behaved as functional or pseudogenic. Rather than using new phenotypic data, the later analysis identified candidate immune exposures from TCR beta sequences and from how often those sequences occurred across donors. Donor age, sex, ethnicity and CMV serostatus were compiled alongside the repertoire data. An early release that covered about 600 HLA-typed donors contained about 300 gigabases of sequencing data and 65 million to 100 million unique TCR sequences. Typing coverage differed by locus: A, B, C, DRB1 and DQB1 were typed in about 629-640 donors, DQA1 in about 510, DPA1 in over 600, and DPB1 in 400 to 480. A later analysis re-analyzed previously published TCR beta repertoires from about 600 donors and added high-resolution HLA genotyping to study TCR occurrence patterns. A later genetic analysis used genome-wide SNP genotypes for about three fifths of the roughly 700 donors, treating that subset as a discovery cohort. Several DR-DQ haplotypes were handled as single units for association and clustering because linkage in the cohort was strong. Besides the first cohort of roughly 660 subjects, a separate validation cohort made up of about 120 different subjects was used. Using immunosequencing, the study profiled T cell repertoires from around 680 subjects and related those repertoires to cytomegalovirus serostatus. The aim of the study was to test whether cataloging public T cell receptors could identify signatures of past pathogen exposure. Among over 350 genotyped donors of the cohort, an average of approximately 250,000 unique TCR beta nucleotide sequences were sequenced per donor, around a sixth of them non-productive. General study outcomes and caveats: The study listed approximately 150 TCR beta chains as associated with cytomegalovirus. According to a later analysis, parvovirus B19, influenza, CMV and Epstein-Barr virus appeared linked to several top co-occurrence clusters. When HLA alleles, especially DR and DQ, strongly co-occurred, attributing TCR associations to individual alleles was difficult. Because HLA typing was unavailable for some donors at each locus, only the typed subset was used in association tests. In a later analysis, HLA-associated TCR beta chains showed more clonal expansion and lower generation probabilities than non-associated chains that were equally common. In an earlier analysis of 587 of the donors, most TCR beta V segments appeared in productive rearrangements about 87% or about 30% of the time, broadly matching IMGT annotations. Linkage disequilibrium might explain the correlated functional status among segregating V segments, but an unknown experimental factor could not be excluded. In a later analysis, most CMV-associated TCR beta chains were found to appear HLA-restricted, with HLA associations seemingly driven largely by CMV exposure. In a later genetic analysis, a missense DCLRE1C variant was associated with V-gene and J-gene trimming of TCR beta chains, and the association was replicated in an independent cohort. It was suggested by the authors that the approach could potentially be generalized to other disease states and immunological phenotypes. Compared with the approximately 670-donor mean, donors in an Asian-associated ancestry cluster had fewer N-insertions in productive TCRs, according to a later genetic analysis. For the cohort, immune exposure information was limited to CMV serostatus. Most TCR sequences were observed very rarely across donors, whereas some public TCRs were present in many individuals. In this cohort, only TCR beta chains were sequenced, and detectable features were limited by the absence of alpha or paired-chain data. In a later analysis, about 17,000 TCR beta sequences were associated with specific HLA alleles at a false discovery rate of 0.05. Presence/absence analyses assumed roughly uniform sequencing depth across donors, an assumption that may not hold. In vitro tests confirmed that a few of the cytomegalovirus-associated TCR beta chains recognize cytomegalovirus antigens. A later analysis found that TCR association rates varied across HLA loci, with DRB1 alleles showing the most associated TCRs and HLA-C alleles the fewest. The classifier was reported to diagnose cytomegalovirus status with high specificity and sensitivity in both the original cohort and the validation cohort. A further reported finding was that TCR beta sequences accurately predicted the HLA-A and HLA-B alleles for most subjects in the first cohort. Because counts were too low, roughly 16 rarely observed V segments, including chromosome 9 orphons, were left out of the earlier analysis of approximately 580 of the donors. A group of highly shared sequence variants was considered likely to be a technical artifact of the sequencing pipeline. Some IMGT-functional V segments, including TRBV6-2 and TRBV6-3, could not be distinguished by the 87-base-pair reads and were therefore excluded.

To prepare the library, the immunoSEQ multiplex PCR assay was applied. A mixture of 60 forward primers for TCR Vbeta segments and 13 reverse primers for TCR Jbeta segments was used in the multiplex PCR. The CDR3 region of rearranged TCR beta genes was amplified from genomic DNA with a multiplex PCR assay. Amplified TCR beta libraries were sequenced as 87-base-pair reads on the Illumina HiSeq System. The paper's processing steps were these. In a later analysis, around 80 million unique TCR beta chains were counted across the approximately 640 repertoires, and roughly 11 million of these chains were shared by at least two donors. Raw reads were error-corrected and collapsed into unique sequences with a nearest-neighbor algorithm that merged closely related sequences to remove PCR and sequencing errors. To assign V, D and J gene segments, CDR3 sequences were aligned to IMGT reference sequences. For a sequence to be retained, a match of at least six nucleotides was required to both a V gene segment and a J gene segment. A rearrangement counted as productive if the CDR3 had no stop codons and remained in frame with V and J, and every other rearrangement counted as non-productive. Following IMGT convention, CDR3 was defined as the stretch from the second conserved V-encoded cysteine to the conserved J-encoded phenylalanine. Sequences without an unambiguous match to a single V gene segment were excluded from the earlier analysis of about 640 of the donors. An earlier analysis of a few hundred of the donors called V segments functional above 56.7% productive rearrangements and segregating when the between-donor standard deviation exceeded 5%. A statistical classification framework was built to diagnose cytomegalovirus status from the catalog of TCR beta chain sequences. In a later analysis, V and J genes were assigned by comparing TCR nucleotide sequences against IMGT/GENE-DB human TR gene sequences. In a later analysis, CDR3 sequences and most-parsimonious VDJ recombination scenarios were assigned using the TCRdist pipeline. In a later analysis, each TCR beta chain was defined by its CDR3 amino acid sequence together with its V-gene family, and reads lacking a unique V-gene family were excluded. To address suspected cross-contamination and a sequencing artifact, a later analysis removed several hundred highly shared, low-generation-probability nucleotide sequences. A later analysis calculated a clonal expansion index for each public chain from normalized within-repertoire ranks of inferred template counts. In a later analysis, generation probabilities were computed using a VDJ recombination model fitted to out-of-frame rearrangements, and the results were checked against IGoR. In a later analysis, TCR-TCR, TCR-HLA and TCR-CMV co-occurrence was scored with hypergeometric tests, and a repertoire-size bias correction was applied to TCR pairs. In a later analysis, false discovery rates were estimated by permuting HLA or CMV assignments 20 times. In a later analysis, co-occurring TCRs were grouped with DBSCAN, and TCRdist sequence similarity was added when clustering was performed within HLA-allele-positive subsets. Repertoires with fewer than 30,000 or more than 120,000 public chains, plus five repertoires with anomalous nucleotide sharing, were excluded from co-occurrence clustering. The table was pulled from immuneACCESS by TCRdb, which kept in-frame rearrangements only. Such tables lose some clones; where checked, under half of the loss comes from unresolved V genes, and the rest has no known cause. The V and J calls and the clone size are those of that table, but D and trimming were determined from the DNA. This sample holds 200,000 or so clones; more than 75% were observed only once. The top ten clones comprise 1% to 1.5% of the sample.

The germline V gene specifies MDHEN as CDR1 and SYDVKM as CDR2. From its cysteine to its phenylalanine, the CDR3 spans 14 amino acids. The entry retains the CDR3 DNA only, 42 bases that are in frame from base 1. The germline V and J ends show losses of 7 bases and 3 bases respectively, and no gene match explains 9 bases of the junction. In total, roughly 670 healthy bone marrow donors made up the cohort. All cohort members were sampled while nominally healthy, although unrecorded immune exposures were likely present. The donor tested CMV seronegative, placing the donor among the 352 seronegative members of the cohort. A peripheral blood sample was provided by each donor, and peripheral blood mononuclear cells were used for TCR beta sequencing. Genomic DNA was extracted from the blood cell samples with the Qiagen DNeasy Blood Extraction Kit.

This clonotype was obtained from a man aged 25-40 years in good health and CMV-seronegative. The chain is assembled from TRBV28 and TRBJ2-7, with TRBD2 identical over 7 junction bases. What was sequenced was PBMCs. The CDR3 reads CASTPGGRVYEQYF. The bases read TGTGCCAGCACCCCTGGAGGGAGGGTCTACGAGCAGTACTTC. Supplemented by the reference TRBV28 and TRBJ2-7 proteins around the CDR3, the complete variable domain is DVKVTQSSRYLVKRTGEKVFLECVQDMDHENMFWYRQDPGLGLRLIYFSYDVKMKEKGDIPEGYSVSREKKERFSLILESASTNQTSMYLCASTPGGRVYEQYFGPGTRLTVT.